The T cell receptor beta chain described here comes from a study of T cell changes during pregnancy in multiple sclerosis. The data were produced by immunoSEQ multiplex PCR, yet TCRdb's version contains in-frame clones alone and is incomplete. In the table there are 30,000 to 40,000 clones, about 89% of which are singletons. Per germline, CDR1 SGHNT and CDR2 YYREEE (reference sequence). Trimming cost V 0 bases and J 5 bases, with 15 bases left between them. This CDR3 spans 16 amino acids. The sequenced sample was CD4+ T cells from peripheral blood mononuclear cells, obtained in the third trimester of pregnancy. The genes are TRBV5-4 and TRBJ2-1; D might be TRBD2 (5 bases). The TCR comes from a female donor in good health, enrolled as a control in a pregnancy study. The chain's CDR3 is CASSLAAGGVNNEQFF. CDR3 coding DNA: TGTGCCAGCAGCTTGGCTGCGGGTGGGGTAAACAATGAGCAGTTCTTC.